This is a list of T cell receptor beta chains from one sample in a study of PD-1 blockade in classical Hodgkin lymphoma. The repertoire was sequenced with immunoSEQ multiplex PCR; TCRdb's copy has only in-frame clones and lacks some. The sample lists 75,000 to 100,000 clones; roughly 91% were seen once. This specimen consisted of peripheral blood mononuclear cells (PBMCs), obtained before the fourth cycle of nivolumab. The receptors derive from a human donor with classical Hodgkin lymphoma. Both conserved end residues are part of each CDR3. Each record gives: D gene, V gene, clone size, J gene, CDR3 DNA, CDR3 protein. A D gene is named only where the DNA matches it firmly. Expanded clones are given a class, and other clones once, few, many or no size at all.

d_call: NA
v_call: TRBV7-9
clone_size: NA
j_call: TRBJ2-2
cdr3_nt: TGTGCCAGCAGCTCCTCCCCCCTACTAGTCCCCGGGGAGCTGTTTTTT
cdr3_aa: CASSSSPLLVPGELFF

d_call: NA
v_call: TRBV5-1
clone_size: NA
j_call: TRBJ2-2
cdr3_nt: TGCGCCAGCAGCTTGCGGGACTCTTACACCGGGGAGCTGTTTTTT
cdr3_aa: CASSLRDSYTGELFF

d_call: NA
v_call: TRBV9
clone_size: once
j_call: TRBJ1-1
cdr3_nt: TGTGCCAGCAGCTTGAGCGGGAGGAAGACTGAAGCTTTCTTT
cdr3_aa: CASSLSGRKTEAFF

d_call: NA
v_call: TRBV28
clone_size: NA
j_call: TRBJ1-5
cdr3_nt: TGTGCCAGCAGTTTCAAAGGGGTTCATCAGCCCCAGCATTTT
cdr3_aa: CASSFKGVHQPQHF

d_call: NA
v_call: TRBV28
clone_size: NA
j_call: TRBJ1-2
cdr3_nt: TGTGCCAGCAACACGGCGTATGGCTACACCTTC
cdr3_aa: CASNTAYGYTF

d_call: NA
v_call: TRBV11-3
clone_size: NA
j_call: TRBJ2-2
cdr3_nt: TGTGCCAGCAGCACTCGCGGCCCCGGGGAGCTGTTTTTT
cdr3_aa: CASSTRGPGELFF

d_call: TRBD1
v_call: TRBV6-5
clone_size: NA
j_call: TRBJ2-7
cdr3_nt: TGTGCCAGCAGTATGACAGGGAGCTCCTACGAGCAGTACTTC
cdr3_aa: CASSMTGSSYEQYF

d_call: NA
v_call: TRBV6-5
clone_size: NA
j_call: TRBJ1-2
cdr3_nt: TGTGCCAGCAGTTACACGATGGGGGGGAACTATGGCTACACCTTC
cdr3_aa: CASSYTMGGNYGYTF

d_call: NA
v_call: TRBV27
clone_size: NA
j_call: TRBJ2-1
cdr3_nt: TGTGCCAGCAGTTTAAGTAGCCGAGACATCAATGAACAGTTCTTC
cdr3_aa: CASSLSSRDINEQFF

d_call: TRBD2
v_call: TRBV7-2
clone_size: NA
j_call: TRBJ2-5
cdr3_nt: TGTGCCAGCAGCTCCTCCCTAGCGGGGGGACGAGGGACCCAGTACTTC
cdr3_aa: CASSSSLAGGRGTQYF

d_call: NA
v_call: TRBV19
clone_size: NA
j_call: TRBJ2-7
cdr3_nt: TGTGCCAGTAGTATAGGTCCCAGGGCCTCCTACGAGCAGTACTTC
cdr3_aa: CASSIGPRASYEQYF

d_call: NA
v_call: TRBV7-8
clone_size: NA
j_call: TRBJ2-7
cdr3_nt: TGTGCCAGCAGCTCCACCGTTGGACGATACGAGCAGTACTTC
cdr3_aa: CASSSTVGRYEQYF

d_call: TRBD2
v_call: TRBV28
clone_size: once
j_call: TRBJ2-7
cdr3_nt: TGTGCCAGCAACCCTACCCCTAGCGGGAGTTACGAGCAGTACTTC
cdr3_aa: CASNPTPSGSYEQYF

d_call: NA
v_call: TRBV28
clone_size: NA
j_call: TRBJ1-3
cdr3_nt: TGTGCCAGCAGTGCGACAGGTCGCTCTGGAAACACCATATATTTT
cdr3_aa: CASSATGRSGNTIYF

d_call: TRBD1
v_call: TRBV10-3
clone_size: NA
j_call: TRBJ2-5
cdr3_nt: TGTGCCATCAGTCCTTCGCCAGGGGGCTCAGAGACCCAGTACTTC
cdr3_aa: CAISPSPGGSETQYF

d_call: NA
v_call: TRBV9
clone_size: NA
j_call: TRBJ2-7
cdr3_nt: TGTGCCAGCAGCGCGGGCCCCACCCTACGGATGGGGGGCTCCTACGAGCAGTACTTC
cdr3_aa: CASSAGPTLRMGGSYEQYF

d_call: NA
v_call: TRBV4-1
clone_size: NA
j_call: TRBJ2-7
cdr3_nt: TGCGCCAGCAGCCAAGATAGGCGGGGCAACGAGCAGTACTTC
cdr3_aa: CASSQDRRGNEQYF

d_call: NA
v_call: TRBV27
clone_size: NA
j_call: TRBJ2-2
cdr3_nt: TGTGCCAGCAGTTTCTTGAAGCCCGGGGAGCTGTTTTTT
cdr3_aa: CASSFLKPGELFF

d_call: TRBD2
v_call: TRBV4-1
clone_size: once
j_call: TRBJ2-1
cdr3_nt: TGCGCCAGCAGCCAAGTCGGTGAGGGACTAGCGGGACAGTTCTTC
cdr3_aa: CASSQVGEGLAGQFF

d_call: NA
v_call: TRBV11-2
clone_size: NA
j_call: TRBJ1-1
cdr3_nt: TGTGCCAGCAGCTTAGGACTAAACCGGGACGAAGCTTTCTTT
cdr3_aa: CASSLGLNRDEAFF

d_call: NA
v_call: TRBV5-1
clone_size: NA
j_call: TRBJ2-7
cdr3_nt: TGCGCCAGCAGCTTGAGCCGGAACCTATACGAGCAGTACTTC
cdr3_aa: CASSLSRNLYEQYF

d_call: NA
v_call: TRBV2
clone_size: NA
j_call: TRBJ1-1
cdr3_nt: TGTGCCAGCAGAGGACACGGGGGCACTGAAGCTTTCTTT
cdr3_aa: CASRGHGGTEAFF

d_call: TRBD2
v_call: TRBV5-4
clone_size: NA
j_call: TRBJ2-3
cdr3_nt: TGTGCCAGCAGCTCCGGACTAGCGGCAGATACGCAGTATTTT
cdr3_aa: CASSSGLAADTQYF

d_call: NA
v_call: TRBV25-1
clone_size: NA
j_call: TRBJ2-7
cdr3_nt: TGTGCCAGCAGTCCTTCTGCCTACGAGCAGTACTTC
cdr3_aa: CASSPSAYEQYF

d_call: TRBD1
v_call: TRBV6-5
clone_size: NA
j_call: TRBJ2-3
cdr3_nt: TGTGCCAGCAGGGACCTGGGACAGGGGGCAGATACGCAGTATTTT
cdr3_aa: CASRDLGQGADTQYF

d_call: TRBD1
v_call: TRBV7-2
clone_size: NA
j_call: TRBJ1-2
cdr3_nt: TGTGCCAGCAGCTTAGGGAGTGGCCAGGGGGCGGGTGGCTACACCTTC
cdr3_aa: CASSLGSGQGAGGYTF

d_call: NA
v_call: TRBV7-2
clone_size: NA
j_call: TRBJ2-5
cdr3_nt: TGTGCCAGCCACCGAGGCGAGGGTGGCGGGGGCGGGTACTTC
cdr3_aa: CASHRGEGGGGGYF

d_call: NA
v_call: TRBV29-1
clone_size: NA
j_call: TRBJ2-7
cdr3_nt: TGCAGCGTTGAAGTAACTAGGAGCTCCTACGAGCAGTACTTC
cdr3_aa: CSVEVTRSSYEQYF

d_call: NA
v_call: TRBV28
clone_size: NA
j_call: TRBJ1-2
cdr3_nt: TGTGCCAGCCAAGAGGCTAACTATGGCTACACCTTC
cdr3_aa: CASQEANYGYTF

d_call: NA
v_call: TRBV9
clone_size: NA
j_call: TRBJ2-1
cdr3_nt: TGTGCCAGCAGCCCCGACGGGCTAAGGCTCTACAATGAGCAGTTCTTC
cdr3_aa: CASSPDGLRLYNEQFF

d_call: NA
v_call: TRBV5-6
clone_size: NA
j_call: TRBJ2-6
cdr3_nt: TGTGCCAGCATTCTTGGGGTCGGCGGGGCCAACGTCCTGACTTTC
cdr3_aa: CASILGVGGANVLTF